This T cell receptor beta chain stems from a study of blood T cell repertoires in COVID-19 (dated by TCRdb to 2019 to 2021). Regarding the research as a whole: The collaborator samples originated in the United States, Italy and Spain and spanned the acute and convalescent phases of COVID-19. The samples were drawn from the first 160 participants of the ongoing ImmuneRACE study and from over a thousand subjects provided by 6 global collaborators. The dataset comprised deeply sampled blood TCRbeta repertoires from subjects exposed to, actively infected with, or recovered from COVID-19. Where available, HLA class I and class II types were obtained from metadata supplied by the sample provider rather than from assay-based typing. Sample metadata almost always included a de-identified subject ID, COVID-19 status, age in years and sex. The repertoires were released in a freely available public database meant as a resource for research on the immune response to SARS-CoV-2. The prospective study material was composed of cDNA or gDNA derived from T cells, B-cell-depleted T cells, or PBMCs. Study-wide conclusions, independent of this receptor: How much clinical and demographic metadata was included differed by source and by participant, and the metadata was provided uncurated.

TCRbeta CDR3 regions were amplified from genomic DNA by means of the immunoSEQ Assay, a bias-controlled multiplex PCR. On the study's bioinformatics: The number of nucleated cells in each sample was estimated by amplification of reference gene primers within the assay. Sequence reads were collapsed and filtered to measure the absolute abundance of every unique TCRbeta CDR3 rearrangement. For each sample, productive Simpson clonality was calculated as the square root of Simpson's diversity index across productive rearrangements. TCRdb mirrors the immuneACCESS table, restricted to in-frame sequences. Some clones are absent from its copies; in checked studies, under half trace to an unresolved V gene, and the reason for the others is unknown. V and J calls and clone size are as listed in that table; D and trimming were resolved from the DNA. This sample is represented by approximately 50,000 clones; approximately 87% of them were singletons. The ten top clones hold less than 4% of the sample.

There are 14 amino acids in the CDR3, from cysteine to phenylalanine inclusive. The CDR3 DNA has 42 bases and is translated from base 1. CDR1 and CDR2 are drawn from the germline V gene: MRHNA, SNTAGT. V was cut back by 3 bases and J by 4 bases, leaving a gap of 13 bases between them. Collaborating institutions collected whole blood in K2EDTA tubes following their own protocols. For TCRbeta analysis, collaborators shipped samples as frozen whole blood, isolated PBMCs, or DNA extracted from either of those sample types. For this clone: The antigen it binds to is not known. No clone much larger than this one lies a single base away; base qualities are absent.

Material: peripheral blood. This sequence was found in a man aged 45 to 65 with acute or convalescent COVID-19. The chain is encoded by TRBV6-4 joined to TRBJ2-7; no confident D gene assignment can be made. The CDR3 region reads CASSDSPPKYEQYF. The nucleotides read TGTGCCAGCAGTGATAGCCCTCCTAAGTACGAGCAGTACTTC.